This TCR beta chain was captured by sequencing in a study of T cells in Graves' hyperthyroidism and ophthalmopathy. Individuals with ophthalmopathy presented a Clinical Activity Score of at least 3, a NOSPECS grade of at least 4 and a duration under 3 months. Exclusion of patients followed from uncontrolled infection, other autoimmune disease, pregnancy or lactation. This clonotype was found many times. Amplification of TCR beta CDR3 regions used RNA as the template. First-round RT-PCR targeting the TCR CDR3 was performed with the HTBI primer set. TCRdb re-derived calls from the multiplex PCR reads in MiXCR, one entry per CDR3 protein. The sample lists some 570,000 distinct CDR3 sequences; approximately 15% were seen once. The specimen was blood. The receptor comes from a woman aged 18-29 years with Graves' ophthalmopathy.

CDR3 sequence: CASRSTGNTFSYEQYF. DNA for the CDR3: TGTGCCAGCAGATCAACAGGGAACACTTTCTCCTACGAGCAGTACTTC. This chain connects TRBV27 to TRBJ2-7; tentatively, D is TRBD1 (6 bases). The CDR3 is 16 residues long. The ends were cut back, 6 bases at V and 0 bases at J, with 18 bases in the middle. Germline assignment: CDR1 MNHEY and CDR2 SMNVEV (reference sequence).